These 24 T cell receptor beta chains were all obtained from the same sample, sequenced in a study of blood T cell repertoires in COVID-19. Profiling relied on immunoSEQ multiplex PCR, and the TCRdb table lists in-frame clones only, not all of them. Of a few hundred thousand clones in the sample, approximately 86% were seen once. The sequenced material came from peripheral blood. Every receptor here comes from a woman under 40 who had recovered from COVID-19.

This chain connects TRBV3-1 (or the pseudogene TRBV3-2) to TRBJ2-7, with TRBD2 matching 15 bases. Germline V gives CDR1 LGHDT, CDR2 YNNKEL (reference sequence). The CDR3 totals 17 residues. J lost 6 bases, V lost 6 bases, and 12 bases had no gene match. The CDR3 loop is CASSTGLAGGNTREQYF. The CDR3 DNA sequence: TGTGCCAGCAGTACCGGACTAGCGGGGGGGAACACCCGCGAGCAGTACTTC.

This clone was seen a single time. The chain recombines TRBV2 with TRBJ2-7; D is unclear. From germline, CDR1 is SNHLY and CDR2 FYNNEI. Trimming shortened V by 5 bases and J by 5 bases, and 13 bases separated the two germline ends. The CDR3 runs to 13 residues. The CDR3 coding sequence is TGTGCCAGCAGTACGGGTGTAGGCGACGAGCAGTACTTC. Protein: CASSTGVGDEQYF.

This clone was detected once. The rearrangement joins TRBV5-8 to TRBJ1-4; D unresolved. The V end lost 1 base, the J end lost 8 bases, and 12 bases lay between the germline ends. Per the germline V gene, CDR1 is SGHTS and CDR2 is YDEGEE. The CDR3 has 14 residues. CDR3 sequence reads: CASSLRRSSEKLFF. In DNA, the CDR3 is TGTGCCAGCAGCTTGCGTCGGTCTAGCGAAAAACTGTTTTTT.

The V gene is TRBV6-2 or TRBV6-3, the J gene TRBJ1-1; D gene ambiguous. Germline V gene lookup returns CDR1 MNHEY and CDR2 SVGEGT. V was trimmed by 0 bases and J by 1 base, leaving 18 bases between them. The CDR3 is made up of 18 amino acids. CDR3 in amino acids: CASSYSSMLYRGNTEAFF. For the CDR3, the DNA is TGTGCCAGCAGTTACTCGTCAATGCTTTACCGGGGGAACACTGAAGCTTTCTTT.

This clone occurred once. The CDR3 DNA is TGTGCCATCAGCCCGCTGGGCAGGGCGGAGACCCAGTACTTC. It yields the protein CAISPLGRAETQYF. The gene calls are TRBV10-3 and TRBJ2-5; TRBD1 might be the D (5 bases). Germline V gives CDR1 ENHRY, CDR2 SYGVKD. The germline V and J ends were trimmed by 6 bases and 5 bases, with 16 bases remaining between them. The CDR3 contains 14 residues.

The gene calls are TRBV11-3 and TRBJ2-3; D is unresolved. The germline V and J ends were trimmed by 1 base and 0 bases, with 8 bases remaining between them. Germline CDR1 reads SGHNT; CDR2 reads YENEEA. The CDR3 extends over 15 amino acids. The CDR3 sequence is CASSLGGRSTDTQYF. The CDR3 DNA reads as TGTGCCAGCAGCTTAGGCGGTCGGAGCACAGATACGCAGTATTTT.

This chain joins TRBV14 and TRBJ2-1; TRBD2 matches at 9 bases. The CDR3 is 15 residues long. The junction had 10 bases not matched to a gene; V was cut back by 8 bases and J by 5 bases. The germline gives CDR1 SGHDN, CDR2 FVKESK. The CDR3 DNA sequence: TGTGCCAGCGGGTGGGTAGCGGGAGTTCACAATGAGCAGTTCTTC. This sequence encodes CASGWVAGVHNEQFF.

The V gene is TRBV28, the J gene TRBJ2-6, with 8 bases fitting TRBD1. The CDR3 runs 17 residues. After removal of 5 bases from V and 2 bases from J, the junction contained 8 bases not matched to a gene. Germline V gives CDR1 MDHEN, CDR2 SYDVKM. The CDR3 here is CASSPEAGGPGANVLTF. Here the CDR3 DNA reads TGTGCCAGCAGTCCGGAGGCAGGGGGCCCTGGGGCCAACGTCCTGACTTTC.

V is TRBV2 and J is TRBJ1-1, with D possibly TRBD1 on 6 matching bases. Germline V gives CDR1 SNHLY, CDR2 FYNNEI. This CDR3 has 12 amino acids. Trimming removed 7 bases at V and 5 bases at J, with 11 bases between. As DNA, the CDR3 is TGTGCCAGCACGGGACACCTTACTGAAGCTTTCTTT. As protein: CASTGHLTEAFF.

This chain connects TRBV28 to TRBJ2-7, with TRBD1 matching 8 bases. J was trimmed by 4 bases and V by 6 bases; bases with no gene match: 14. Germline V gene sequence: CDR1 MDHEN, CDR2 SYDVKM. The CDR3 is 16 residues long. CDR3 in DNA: TGTGCCAGCAGGGACCGTTTACGGGACAGGTTGTACGAGCAGTACTTC. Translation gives CASRDRLRDRLYEQYF.

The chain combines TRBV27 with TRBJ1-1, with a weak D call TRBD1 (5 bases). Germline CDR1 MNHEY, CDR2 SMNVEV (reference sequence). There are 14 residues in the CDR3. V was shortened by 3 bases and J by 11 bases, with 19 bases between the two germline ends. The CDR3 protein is CASSLSGGSMNAFF. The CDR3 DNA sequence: TGTGCCAGCAGTTTGTCCGGGGGGAGTATGAATGCTTTCTTT.

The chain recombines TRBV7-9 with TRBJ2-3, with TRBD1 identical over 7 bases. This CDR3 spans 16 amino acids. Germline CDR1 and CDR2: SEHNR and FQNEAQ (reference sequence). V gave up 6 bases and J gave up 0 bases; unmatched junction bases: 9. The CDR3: CASRLFRGLSTDTQYF. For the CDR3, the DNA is TGTGCCAGCAGGCTTTTTAGGGGGCTGAGCACAGATACGCAGTATTTT.

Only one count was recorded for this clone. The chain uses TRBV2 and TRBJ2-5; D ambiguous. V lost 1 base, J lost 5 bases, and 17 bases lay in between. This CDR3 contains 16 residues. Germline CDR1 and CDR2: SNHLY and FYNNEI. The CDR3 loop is CASSEVRLGILETQYF. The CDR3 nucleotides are TGTGCCAGCAGTGAAGTTCGGCTAGGTATTCTTGAGACCCAGTACTTC.

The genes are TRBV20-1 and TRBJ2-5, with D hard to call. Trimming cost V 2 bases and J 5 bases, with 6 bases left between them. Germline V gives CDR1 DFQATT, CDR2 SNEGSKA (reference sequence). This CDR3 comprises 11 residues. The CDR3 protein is CSARLVETQYF. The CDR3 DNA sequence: TGCAGTGCTAGATTAGTGGAGACCCAGTACTTC.

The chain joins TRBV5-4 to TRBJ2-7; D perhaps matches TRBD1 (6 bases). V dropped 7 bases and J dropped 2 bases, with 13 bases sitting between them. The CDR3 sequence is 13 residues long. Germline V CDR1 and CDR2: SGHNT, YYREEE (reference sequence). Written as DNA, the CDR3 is TGTGCCAGCCTACAGGGTAACCCCTACGAGCAGTACTTC. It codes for CASLQGNPYEQYF.

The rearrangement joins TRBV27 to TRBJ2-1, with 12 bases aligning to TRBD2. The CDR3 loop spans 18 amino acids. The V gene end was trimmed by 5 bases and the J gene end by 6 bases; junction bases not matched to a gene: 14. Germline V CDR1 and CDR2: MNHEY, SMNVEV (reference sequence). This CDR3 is CASSRRLAGGHYSNEQFF. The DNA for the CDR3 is TGTGCCAGCAGTAGGCGGCTAGCGGGAGGGCATTACAGCAATGAGCAGTTCTTC.

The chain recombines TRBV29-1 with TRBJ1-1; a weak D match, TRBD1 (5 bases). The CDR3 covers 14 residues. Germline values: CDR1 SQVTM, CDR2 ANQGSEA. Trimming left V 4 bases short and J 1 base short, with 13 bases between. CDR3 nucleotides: TGCAGCGTTGTCGGGGCGGGGCAGAACACTGAAGCTTTCTTT. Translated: CSVVGAGQNTEAFF.

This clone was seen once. CDR3 in amino acids: CASRLAGGTPTNEQFF. The CDR3 DNA follows: TGCGCCAGCAGACTAGCGGGGGGGACCCCAACCAATGAGCAGTTCTTC. This chain joins TRBV5-1 and TRBJ2-1; 13 positions match TRBD2. The CDR3 consists of 16 residues. CDR1 is SGHRS, CDR2 YFSETQ, per germline. With 5 bases clipped from V and 6 bases from J, the junction kept 8 bases outside the gene matches.

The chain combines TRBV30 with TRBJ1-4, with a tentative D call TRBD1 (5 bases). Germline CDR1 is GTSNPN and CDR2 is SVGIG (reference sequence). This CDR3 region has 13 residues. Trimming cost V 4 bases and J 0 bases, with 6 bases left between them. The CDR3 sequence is CAWTTATNEKLFF. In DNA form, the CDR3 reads TGTGCCTGGACGACAGCAACTAATGAAAAACTGTTTTTT.

CDR3: CASRSMKGGGLGEQYF. CDR3 sequence (DNA): TGTGCCAGCAGGTCGATGAAAGGAGGCGGACTGGGCGAGCAGTACTTC. The chain has TRBV5-8 and TRBJ2-7, with D possibly TRBD2 on 5 matching bases. V lost 5 bases to trimming and J lost 6 bases, with 24 bases between them. The CDR3 extends over 16 amino acids. CDR1 is SGHTS and CDR2 is YDEGEE in the germline V gene.

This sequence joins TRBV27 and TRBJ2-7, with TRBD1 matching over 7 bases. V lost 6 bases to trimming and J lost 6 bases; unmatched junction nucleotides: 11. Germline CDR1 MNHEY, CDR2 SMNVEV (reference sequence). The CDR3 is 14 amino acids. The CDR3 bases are TGTGCCAGCAGCCGACAGGGATCTCTGTTCGAGCAGTACTTC. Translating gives CASSRQGSLFEQYF.

The CDR3 DNA follows: TGCGCCAGCAGCTTGATCCCTTCTGCGGGACAGGGAGTACTATACGAGCAGTACTTC. Protein product: CASSLIPSAGQGVLYEQYF. The V call is TRBV5-1, the J call TRBJ2-7; 9 bases align to TRBD1. The CDR3 is 19 amino acids. Germline loops: CDR1 SGHRS, CDR2 YFSETQ. V lost 1 base, J lost 4 bases, and 18 bases stayed unmatched.

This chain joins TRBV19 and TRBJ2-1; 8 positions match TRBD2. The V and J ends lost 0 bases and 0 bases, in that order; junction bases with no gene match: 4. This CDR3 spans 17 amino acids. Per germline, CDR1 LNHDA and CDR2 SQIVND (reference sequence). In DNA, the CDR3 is TGTGCCAGTAGTATAGATGAGCGGGGGTTCTCCTACAATGAGCAGTTCTTC. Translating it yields CASSIDERGFSYNEQFF.

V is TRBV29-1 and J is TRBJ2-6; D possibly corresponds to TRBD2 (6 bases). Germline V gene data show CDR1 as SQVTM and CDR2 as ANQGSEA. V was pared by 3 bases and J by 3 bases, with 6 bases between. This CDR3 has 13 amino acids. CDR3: CSVEGGGANVLTF. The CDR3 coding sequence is TGCAGCGTTGAGGGGGGTGGGGCCAACGTCCTGACTTTC.